These 9 T cell receptor beta chains originate from one sample sequenced in a study of blood T cell repertoires in COVID-19. Sequenced by immunoSEQ multiplex PCR; TCRdb stores in-frame clones only, minus some. This table holds just under 350,000 clones, 88% found once. Sequencing was carried out using peripheral blood. Receptors were obtained from a woman aged 70-85 years with COVID-19, enrolled during active disease.

In regard to this clone: The junction departs from germline at one end; a sequencing error may be responsible. The rearrangement links TRBV9 to TRBJ1-2; TRBD1 matches at 7 bases. The germline gives CDR1 SGDLS, CDR2 YYNGEE. There are 18 residues in the CDR3. CDR3: CASSVGPPTGARGYGFTF. The CDR3 DNA follows: TGTGCCAGCAGCGTAGGCCCCCCAACAGGGGCCCGAGGGTATGGCTTCACCTTC.

The chain recombines TRBV19 with TRBJ2-1, with TRBD2 matching over 10 bases. J was trimmed by 0 bases and V by 5 bases; bases with no gene match: 7. The CDR3 is made up of 17 amino acids. Looked up from germline, CDR1 is LNHDA and CDR2 is SQIVND (reference sequence). The CDR3 spells CASSGLAGAYSYNEQFF. CDR3 in DNA: TGTGCCAGTAGTGGGCTAGCGGGGGCCTACTCCTACAATGAGCAGTTCTTC.

This clone has just one count. V gene TRBV19 combines with J gene TRBJ2-7, with a tentative D call TRBD1 (5 bases). This CDR3 contains 15 residues. CDR1 is LNHDA and CDR2 is SQIVND in the germline V gene (reference sequence). V lost 7 bases, J lost 0 bases, and 16 bases lay in between. The CDR3 loop reads CASNKDTTSSYEQYF. In DNA, the CDR3 is TGTGCCAGTAACAAGGACACTACGAGCTCCTACGAGCAGTACTTC.

This chain joins TRBV28 and TRBJ2-7; D remains unclear. V shed 5 bases and J shed 1 base, with 9 bases lying between them. Germline V gene data show CDR1 as MDHEN and CDR2 as SYDVKM. This CDR3 spans 13 amino acids. The CDR3 region has the DNA TGTGCCAGCAGTGCGCGTCTATCCTACGAGCAGTACTTC. It encodes CASSARLSYEQYF.

The chain joins TRBV4-3 to TRBJ2-7; a possible D gene is TRBD1 (6 bases). The CDR3 spans 15 residues. From germline, CDR1 is LGHNA and CDR2 YSLEER. The V and J ends lost 4 bases and 4 bases respectively, with 17 bases between them. The CDR3 DNA reads as TGCGCCAGCAGCCCCCAAGGTGGGGGCATATACGAGCAGTACTTC. Protein: CASSPQGGGIYEQYF.

The V call is TRBV10-3, the J call TRBJ1-5, with 7 bases aligning to TRBD1. This CDR3 is 15 amino acids long. CDR1 is ENHRY, CDR2 SYGVKD, per germline. J gave up 2 bases and V 3 bases, and 4 bases lay outside the gene matches. The CDR3 reads CAISDGGTGNQPQHF. In DNA, the CDR3 is TGTGCCATCAGTGATGGGGGGACAGGCAATCAGCCCCAGCATTTT.

This clone occurred once. The chain recombines TRBV5-1 with TRBJ1-2, with 7 bases identical to TRBD1. The CDR3 runs 15 residues. J gave up 3 bases and V 4 bases, and 9 bases lay outside the gene matches. The V gene's germline CDR1 is SGHRS and CDR2 YFSETQ. CDR3 sequence reads: CASSDEQGYYYGYTF. Written as DNA, the CDR3 is TGCGCCAGCAGCGACGAACAGGGGTACTACTATGGCTACACCTTC.

This chain links TRBV2 with TRBJ2-4, with 12 bases lining up with TRBD2. V dropped 7 bases and J dropped 1; count of bases not matched to a gene: 11. Germline-derived CDR1 and CDR2 are SNHLY and FYNNEI. This CDR3 comprises 18 residues. CDR3 sequence: CASTARASGGAAKNIQYF. For the CDR3, the DNA is TGTGCCAGCACCGCCAGGGCTAGCGGGGGGGCTGCCAAAAACATTCAGTACTTC.

This chain links TRBV15 with TRBJ1-1; 8 bases map to TRBD1. Germline V gene lookup returns CDR1 LNHNV and CDR2 YYDKDF (reference sequence). The CDR3 contains 13 residues. Trimming removed 4 bases from V and 4 bases from J; junction bases left unmatched: 2. The CDR3 DNA reads as TGTGCCACCAGCACAGACAGGGGCACTGAAGCTTTCTTT. Translation: CATSTDRGTEAFF.